Sequencing of this TCR beta chain was carried out in a study of beta chain features in type 1 diabetes. Study-level background: Age, gender, cell numbers and subset yield matched between patients and controls. Across every sample, approximately 110,000,000 sorted cells were examined in total.

Reverse transcribing all isolated RNA meant expressed TCRB transcripts were sequenced. Clones were sequenced by immunoSEQ multiplex PCR, and TCRdb holds only the in-frame ones, with some missing. The sample holds 150,000 to 180,000 clones, more than 9.5% seen once. Overall study findings and caveats: The study found moderately but significantly shorter TCRB CDR3s in all four CD4+ subsets of Type 1 diabetes patients.

Concerning this clone itself: Its antigen remains unidentified.

The germline gives CDR1 KGHSH, CDR2 LQKENI. The V end lost 3 bases, the J end lost 3 bases, and 8 bases lay between the germline ends. The length of the CDR3 is 13 residues. The genes are TRBV18 and TRBJ1-2, with D hard to call. The sequence was obtained from a man aged 18-30 years in good health. The sample taken for sequencing was central memory CD4+ T cells from blood. The CDR3 loop is CASSPGSDYGYTF. Here the CDR3 DNA reads TGTGCCAGCTCACCCGGGTCCGACTATGGCTACACCTTC.